This entry lists 17 T cell receptor beta chains sequenced from one sample in a study of cytomegalovirus exposure and HLA in healthy donors. Here immunoSEQ multiplex PCR was the method, and the copy in TCRdb shows in-frame clones only, minus some. The sample has about 98,000 clones; around 90% are singletons. Sequences were obtained from PBMCs. These receptors originate from a woman aged 25 to 39 in good health and CMV-seronegative.

The chain is built from TRBV28 and TRBJ2-6; TRBD2 matches at 7 bases. CDR3 length: 17 amino acids. Germline V gene sequence: CDR1 MDHEN, CDR2 SYDVKM. The ends lost 8 bases at V and 1 base at J; junction bases unmatched: 11. For the CDR3, the DNA is TGTGCCAGCCGAGCGGGATACCTTAATTCTGGGGCCAACGTCCTGACTTTC. Its translation is CASRAGYLNSGANVLTF.

This chain links TRBV7-2 with TRBJ2-7; 10 bases agree with TRBD2. The CDR3 sequence is 15 residues long. The junction had 10 bases not matched to a gene; V was cut back by 4 bases and J by 7 bases. Germline lookup yields CDR1 SGHTA and CDR2 FQGNSA. For the CDR3, the DNA is TGTGCCAGCAGCTCGCGGACTAGCGGCCTAGGAGAGCAGTACTTC. Residues: CASSSRTSGLGEQYF.

The genes are TRBV21-1 and TRBJ2-4; the table assigns TRBD2, which was not confirmed against the DNA. TRBV21-1 is assigned pseudogene status. This CDR3 region has 16 residues. The CDR3 protein is CASSLRRGVGKNIQYF. CDR3 in DNA: TGTGCCAGCAGCCTAAGGCGGGGGGTGGGCAAAAACATTCAGTACTTC.

A remark on this clone: A read error may account for a junction end that differs from germline. The rearrangement links TRBV5-4 to TRBJ1-2; D is undetermined. Germline CDR1 reads SGHNT; CDR2 reads YYREEE (reference sequence). The CDR3 is 14 amino acids. CDR3 nucleotide sequence: TGTGCCAGCAGGTTAGCCGGGAGTCTTAACGGTCGCCGATTC. Encoded protein: CASRLAGSLNGRRF.

The rearrangement joins TRBV7-8 to TRBJ1-4; D unresolved. V shed 3 bases and J shed 1 base, with 6 bases lying between them. The CDR3 spans 14 residues. The germline V gene encodes CDR1 SGHVS and CDR2 FQNEAQ. The CDR3 reads CASSFGGTNEKLFF. CDR3 bases: TGTGCCAGCAGCTTCGGTGGAACTAATGAAAAACTGTTTTTT.

The V gene is TRBV5-1, the J gene TRBJ1-2; the D is unclear. Trimming took off 0 bases at V and 0 bases at J, with 9 bases between the two ends. The CDR3 length is 15 residues. Germline values: CDR1 SGHRS, CDR2 YFSETQ. DNA of the CDR3: TGCGCCAGCAGCTTGGCATCTGCAGCTAACTATGGCTACACCTTC. It is translated as CASSLASAANYGYTF. Using reference TRBV5-1 and TRBJ1-2 for the parts outside the CDR3, the full variable domain is KAGVTQTPRYLIKTRGQQVTLSCSPISGHRSVSWYQQTPGQGLQFLFEYFSETQRNKGNFPGRFSGRQFSNSRSEMNVSTLELGDSALYLCASSLASAANYGYTFGSGTRLTVV.

The V and J genes are TRBV5-6 and TRBJ2-7; D uncertain. Trimming cost V 2 bases and J 5 bases, with 11 bases left between them. The CDR3 has 13 amino acids. Germline V CDR1 and CDR2: SGHDT, YYEEEE. Here the CDR3 DNA reads TGTGCCAGCAGCTTCTTATCTACCCACGAGCAGTACTTC. This translates into CASSFLSTHEQYF.

This CDR3 reads CASSREVGLGRTQYF. CDR3 nucleotide sequence: TGTGCCAGCAGCCGTGAGGTGGGACTCGGAAGGACCCAGTACTTC. V usage is TRBV7-3 and J usage is TRBJ2-5, with a possible D match to TRBD2 (6 bases). The V gene's germline CDR1 is SGHTA and CDR2 FQGTGA. V was clipped by 5 bases and J by 7 bases, with 20 bases between them. This CDR3 has 15 amino acids.

The chain has TRBV28 and TRBJ2-7, with 7 bases that match TRBD2. V lost 7 bases, J lost 0 bases, and 6 bases stayed unmatched. From germline, CDR1 is MDHEN and CDR2 SYDVKM. The CDR3 has 14 residues. CDR3 region: CASTGLADSYEQYF. CDR3 DNA sequence: TGTGCCAGCACGGGTCTAGCGGACTCCTACGAGCAGTACTTC.

The chain joins TRBV7-9 to TRBJ2-7; D is possibly TRBD1 (6 bases). V lost 5 bases and J 7 bases, leaving 15 bases between the germline ends. This CDR3 is built from 13 residues. Looked up from germline, CDR1 is SEHNR and CDR2 is FQNEAQ (reference sequence). Written as DNA, the CDR3 is TGTGCCAGCAGCCCAGGGGCCCCGAAGGAGCAGTACTTC. Translating gives CASSPGAPKEQYF.

The J gene is TRBJ2-2, the V gene TRBV5-1; TRBD2 is a possible D gene (6 bases). The V and J ends lost 0 bases and 1 base respectively, with 13 bases between them. CDR1 SGHRS and CDR2 YFSETQ come from the germline V gene. The CDR3 has 17 amino acids. The CDR3 is CASSLVGRTVNTGELFF. The DNA for the CDR3 is TGCGCCAGCAGCTTGGTGGGGAGGACGGTGAACACCGGGGAGCTGTTTTTT.

The V gene is TRBV10-2, the J gene TRBJ1-1, with TRBD1 matching 7 bases. The ends lost 2 bases at V and 5 bases at J; junction bases unmatched: 17. This CDR3 spans 18 amino acids. Germline lookup yields CDR1 WSHSY and CDR2 SAAADI. Here the CDR3 DNA reads TGCGCCAGCAGTGAGCCGAGGACAGGAATTCACTCCGCTACTGAAGCTTTCTTT. Its translation: CASSEPRTGIHSATEAFF.

The chain carries TRBV29-1 and TRBJ1-3, with D perhaps matching TRBD1 (5 bases). The V end lost 5 bases, the J end lost 2 bases, and 19 bases lay between the germline ends. The CDR3 spans 16 residues. The germline gives CDR1 SQVTM, CDR2 ANQGSEA. DNA of the CDR3: TGCAGCGTTCTCTCCCTGGGCGCAGGGACTGGAAACACCATATATTTT. Its protein is CSVLSLGAGTGNTIYF.

This chain links TRBV11-2 with TRBJ1-1; D is perhaps TRBD1 (5 bases). The CDR3 is 13 amino acids. The germline V gene has CDR1 SGHAT and CDR2 FQNNGV. V was trimmed by 2 bases and J by 4 bases, leaving 8 bases between them. This chain's CDR3 is CASSLWGGTEAFF. In DNA form, the CDR3 reads TGTGCCAGCAGCTTATGGGGGGGCACTGAAGCTTTCTTT.

This clone is a singleton in its sample. This chain uses TRBV23-1 with TRBJ2-7; 10 nucleotides agree with TRBD1. TRBV23-1 is filed as an ORF, its function uncertain. J was trimmed by 4 bases and V by 0 bases; bases with no gene match: 9. This CDR3 is 17 amino acids long. The CDR3 here is CASSQSVVPGQGYEQYF. CDR3 nucleotides: TGCGCCAGCAGTCAATCGGTGGTTCCGGGACAGGGGTACGAGCAGTACTTC.

This chain links TRBV15 with TRBJ1-5; maybe TRBD1 (5 bases). The CDR3 runs to 16 residues. V lost 4 bases and J 7 bases, leaving 20 bases between the germline ends. Germline V gene lookup returns CDR1 LNHNV and CDR2 YYDKDF (reference sequence). CDR3 sequence: CATSTRGGSAKQPQHF. DNA of the CDR3: TGTGCCACCAGCACCCGGGGGGGGTCTGCGAAACAGCCCCAGCATTTT.

The chain is built from TRBV28 and TRBJ2-7, with D possibly matching TRBD1 (5 bases). The CDR3 runs to 13 residues. Germline V gives CDR1 MDHEN, CDR2 SYDVKM. V was cut by 6 bases and J by 2 bases, with 11 bases left in between. The chain's CDR3 is CASSLTVPYEQYF. CDR3 nucleotides: TGTGCCAGCAGCCTGACAGTCCCCTACGAGCAGTACTTC.